This TCR beta chain was documented in a study of CD8 T cells in ankylosing spondylitis. A few counts support this clonotype. In TCRdb, the 5' RACE reads were re-called with MiXCR into one record per CDR3 protein. The sample includes about 160,000 distinct CDR3 sequences, around a tenth of them seen just once. The CDR3 sequence is 13 residues long. Per the germline V gene, CDR1 is SQVTM and CDR2 is ANQGSEA. V shed 6 bases and J shed 4 bases, with 15 bases lying between them. Input material: blood, either unsorted or a sorted T cell fraction (not recorded which). J is TRBJ2-5 and V is TRBV29-1, with unresolved D. The receptor was isolated from a female donor with ankylosing spondylitis or in good health (not recorded which). The CDR3 sequence: CSVPWSNRETQYF. The CDR3 coding sequence is TGCAGCGTACCCTGGAGCAACCGAGAGACCCAGTACTTC.